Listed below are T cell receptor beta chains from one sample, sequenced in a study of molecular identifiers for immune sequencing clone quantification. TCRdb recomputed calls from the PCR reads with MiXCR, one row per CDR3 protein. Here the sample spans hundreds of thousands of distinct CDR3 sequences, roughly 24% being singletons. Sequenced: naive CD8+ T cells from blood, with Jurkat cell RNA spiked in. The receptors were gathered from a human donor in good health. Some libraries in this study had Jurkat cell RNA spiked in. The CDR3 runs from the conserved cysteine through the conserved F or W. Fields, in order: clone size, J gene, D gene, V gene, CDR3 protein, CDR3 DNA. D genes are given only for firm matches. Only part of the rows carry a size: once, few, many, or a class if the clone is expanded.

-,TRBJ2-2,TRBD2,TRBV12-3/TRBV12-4,CASSLAQVGGAGELFF,TGTGCCAGCAGTTTGGCCCAGGTGGGAGGGGCCGGGGAGCTGTTTTTT
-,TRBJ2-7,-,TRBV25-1,CASSGYNAAQYF,TGTGCCAGCAGTGGCTATAACGCCGCGCAGTACTTC
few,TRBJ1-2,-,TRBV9,CASSVDPGDSYGYTF,TGTGCCAGCAGCGTAGATCCAGGGGATAGCTATGGCTACACCTTC
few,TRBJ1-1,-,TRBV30,CARFVGTEAFF,TGTGCCCGGTTCGTTGGGACTGAAGCTTTCTTT
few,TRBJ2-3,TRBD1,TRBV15,CATSRDGQDGTDTQYF,TGTGCCACCAGCAGAGATGGACAGGATGGCACAGATACGCAGTATTTT
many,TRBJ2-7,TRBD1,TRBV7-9,CASSPGTGRHYEQYF,TGTGCCAGCAGCCCTGGGACAGGGCGGCACTACGAGCAGTACTTC
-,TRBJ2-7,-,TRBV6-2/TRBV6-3,CASSSRQVGGYAQYF,TGTGCCAGCAGTTCACGCCAGGTTGGGGGCTACGCGCAGTACTTC
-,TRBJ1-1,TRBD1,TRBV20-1,CSATLNRGSEAFF,TGCAGTGCCACCCTTAACAGGGGGAGTGAAGCTTTCTTT
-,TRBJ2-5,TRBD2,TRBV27,CASSPLASGRAKGTQYF,TGTGCCAGCAGTCCCCTTGCTAGCGGGAGGGCTAAAGGGACCCAGTACTTC
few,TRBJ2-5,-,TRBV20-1,CSATDRSQETQYF,TGCAGTGCTACCGACAGGAGCCAAGAGACCCAGTACTTC
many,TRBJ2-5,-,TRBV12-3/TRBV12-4,CASSPWSGREETQYF,TGTGCCAGCAGTCCATGGTCCGGCCGAGAGGAGACCCAGTACTTC
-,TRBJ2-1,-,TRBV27,CASSEQMSLGEQFF,TGTGCCAGCAGTGAACAGATGTCATTAGGTGAGCAGTTCTTC
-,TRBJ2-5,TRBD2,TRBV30,CAWTRRGGLQTQYF,TGTGCCTGGACCCGGCGGGGGGGCTTACAGACCCAGTACTTC
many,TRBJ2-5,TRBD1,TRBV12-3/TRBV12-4,CASSFPGQEKTQYF,TGTGCCAGCAGTTTCCCGGGACAGGAAAAGACCCAGTACTTC
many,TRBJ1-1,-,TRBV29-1,CSVGSYAFF,TGCAGCGTGGGTTCTTATGCTTTCTTT
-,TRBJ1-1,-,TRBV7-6,CARAPGGRGNTEAFF,TGTGCCAGGGCGCCCGGGGGGAGGGGGAACACTGAAGCTTTCTTT
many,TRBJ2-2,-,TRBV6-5,CASSYAAGGELFF,TGTGCCAGCAGTTACGCCGCGGGCGGGGAGCTGTTTTTT
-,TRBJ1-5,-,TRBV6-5,CASSRLGRGDYSNQPQHF,TGTGCCAGTAGTAGATTGGGGCGCGGAGACTATAGCAATCAGCCCCAGCATTTT
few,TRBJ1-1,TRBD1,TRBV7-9,CASTKGAGINTEAFF,TGTGCCAGCACCAAGGGGGCCGGAATAAACACTGAAGCTTTCTTT
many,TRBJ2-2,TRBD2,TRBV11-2,CASSWLAGASTGELFF,TGTGCCAGCAGCTGGCTAGCGGGAGCTAGCACCGGGGAGCTGTTTTTT
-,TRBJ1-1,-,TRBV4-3,CASSQDWVSNTEAFF,TGCGCCAGCAGCCAAGATTGGGTATCGAACACTGAAGCTTTCTTT
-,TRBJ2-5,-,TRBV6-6,CASSIDQETQYF,TGTGCCAGCAGTATAGATCAAGAGACCCAGTACTTC
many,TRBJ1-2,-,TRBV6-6,CASSYGEADGYTF,TGTGCCAGCAGTTACGGGGAGGCCGATGGCTACACCTTC
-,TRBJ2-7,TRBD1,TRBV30,CAWMWQGAYEQYF,TGTGCCTGGATGTGGCAGGGGGCCTACGAGCAGTACTTC
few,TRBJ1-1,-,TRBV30,CAWSSGHSPFTEAFF,TGTGCCTGGAGTTCGGGACACAGTCCGTTCACTGAAGCTTTCTTT
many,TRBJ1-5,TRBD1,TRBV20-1,CSAREQGGVNQPQHF,TGCAGTGCTAGAGAGCAGGGGGGGGTCAATCAGCCCCAGCATTTT
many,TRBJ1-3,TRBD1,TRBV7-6,CASSGTGVIGNTIYF,TGTGCCAGCAGCGGGACAGGAGTAATCGGAAACACCATATATTTT
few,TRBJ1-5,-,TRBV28,CTSRLDPRSSNQPQHF,TGTACCAGCAGGTTGGACCCTAGATCTAGCAATCAGCCCCAGCATTTT
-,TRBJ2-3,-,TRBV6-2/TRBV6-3,CASSYSFPSDTQYF,TGTGCCAGCAGTTACTCGTTCCCTTCAGATACGCAGTATTTT
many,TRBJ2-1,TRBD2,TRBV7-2,CASSLDGSGAPGLYNEQFF,TGTGCCAGCAGCTTAGATGGTAGCGGGGCCCCAGGCCTTTACAATGAGCAGTTCTTC
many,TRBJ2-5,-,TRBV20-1,CSARDQLETQYF,TGCAGTGCTAGAGATCAATTGGAGACCCAGTACTTC
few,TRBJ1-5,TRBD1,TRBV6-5,CASSLTGQGGGYSNQPQHF,TGTGCCAGCAGTTTGACGGGACAGGGAGGGGGGTATAGCAATCAGCCCCAGCATTTT
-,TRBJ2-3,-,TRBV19,CASSIGATGTDTQYF,TGTGCCAGTAGTATTGGCGCGACAGGCACAGATACGCAGTATTTT
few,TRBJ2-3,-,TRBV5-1,CASKVRTTTDTQYF,TGCGCCAGCAAGGTTCGGACAACCACAGATACGCAGTATTTT
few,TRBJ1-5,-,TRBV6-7,CASTKRPRAGANQPQHF,TGTGCCAGCACTAAGCGACCCAGGGCTGGGGCCAATCAGCCCCAGCATTTT
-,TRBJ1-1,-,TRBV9,CASSPEGNKNTEAFF,TGTGCCAGCAGCCCAGAGGGCAACAAGAACACTGAAGCTTTCTTT
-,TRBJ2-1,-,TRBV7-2,CARSSPVGVYEQVF,TGTGCCCGCAGCTCCCCCGTTGGTGTCTATGAGCAGGTCTTC
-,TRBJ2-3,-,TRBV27,CASSAWGGDSTDTQYF,TGTGCCAGCAGTGCCTGGGGGGGCGATAGCACAGATACGCAGTATTTT
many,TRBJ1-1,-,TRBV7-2,CASSHSPGYLDTEAFF,TGTGCCAGCAGCCATTCCCCTGGATACTTGGACACTGAAGCTTTCTTT
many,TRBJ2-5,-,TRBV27,CASSPNQETQYF,TGTGCCAGCAGTCCAAACCAAGAGACCCAGTACTTC
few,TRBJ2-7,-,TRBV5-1,CASSLTGFYEQYF,TGCGCCAGCAGCTTAACAGGGTTTTACGAGCAGTACTTC
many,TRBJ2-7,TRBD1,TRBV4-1,CASSQGAGTGEYEQYF,TGCGCCAGCAGCCAAGGTGCCGGGACAGGGGAGTACGAGCAGTACTTC
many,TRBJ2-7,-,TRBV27,CASTPLGARYEQYF,TGTGCCAGCACCCCCCTGGGGGCGCGGTACGAGCAGTACTTC
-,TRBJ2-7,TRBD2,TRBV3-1,CASSQTLAGVTYEQYF,TGTGCCAGCAGCCAAACACTAGCGGGGGTTACCTACGAGCAGTACTTC
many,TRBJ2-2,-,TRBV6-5,CASTLELGSEDTGELFF,TGTGCCAGCACCCTTGAGCTGGGGTCCGAAGACACCGGGGAGCTGTTTTTT
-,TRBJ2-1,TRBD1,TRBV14,CASSGTGSYNEQFF,TGTGCCAGCAGCGGGACAGGCTCCTACAATGAGCAGTTCTTC
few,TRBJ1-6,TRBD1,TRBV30,CAWSGTGTGNSPLHF,TGTGCCTGGAGTGGAACCGGGACAGGGAATTCACCCCTCCACTTT
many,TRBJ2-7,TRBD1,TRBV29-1,CSVEYVGQGSYEQYF,TGCAGCGTTGAGTATGTGGGACAGGGCTCCTACGAGCAGTACTTC
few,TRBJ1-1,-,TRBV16,CASSQRANTEAFF,TGTGCCAGCAGCCAACGGGCCAACACTGAAGCTTTCTTT
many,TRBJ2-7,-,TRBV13,CASSFRRDNAYEQYF,TGTGCCAGCAGTTTCCGGCGGGACAACGCCTACGAGCAGTACTTC
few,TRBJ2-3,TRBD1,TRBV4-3,CASSPGQGRNTQYF,TGCGCCAGCAGCCCCGGACAGGGGCGAAATACGCAGTATTTT
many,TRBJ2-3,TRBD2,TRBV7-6,CASSVSGGTDTQYF,TGTGCCAGCAGCGTTAGCGGGGGGACAGATACGCAGTATTTT
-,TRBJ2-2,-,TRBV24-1,CATSDFRGIGELFF,TGTGCCACCAGTGATTTTAGGGGAATCGGGGAGCTGTTTTTT
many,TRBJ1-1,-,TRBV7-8,CASSFQTIQRENTEAFF,TGTGCCAGCAGCTTCCAAACCATTCAACGGGAGAACACTGAAGCTTTCTTT
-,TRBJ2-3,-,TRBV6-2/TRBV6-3,CASSYARDTQYF,TGTGCCAGCAGTTACGCTCGGGATACGCAGTATTTT
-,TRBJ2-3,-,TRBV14,CARSEKWAATQYF,TGTGCCCGCAGCGAGAAATGGGCCGCTACGCAGTATTTT